Presented here are 28 T cell receptor beta chains from one specimen sequenced in a study of T cell responses to AZD1222 COVID-19 vaccine. This table comes from immunoSEQ multiplex PCR, and its TCRdb copy is limited to in-frame clones, with some not included. In the table there are about 140,000 clones, about 90% of which are singletons. Specimen: peripheral blood, collected 28 days after the second dose of the MenACWY control vaccine. These receptors originate from an adult who received the MenACWY meningococcal vaccine as a control.

As DNA, the CDR3 is TGTGCCAGCAGTACTGGGACAGGGGGTTACGAGCAGTACTTC. Residues: CASSTGTGGYEQYF. This chain links TRBV6-2 or TRBV6-3 with TRBJ2-7, with 11 bases fitting TRBD1. Germline CDR1 reads MNHEY; CDR2 reads SVGEGT. V lost 5 bases and J lost 4; bases outside the gene matches: 4. The CDR3 sequence is 14 residues long.

This chain uses TRBV5-1 with TRBJ1-5, with D unclear. The CDR3 is 14 amino acids. Deletions cut 2 bases from V and 4 bases from J, with 10 bases between. CDR1 is SGHRS and CDR2 is YFSETQ in the germline V gene. The CDR3 region is CASSLGSWNQPQHF. CDR3 coding DNA: TGCGCCAGCAGCTTAGGGAGTTGGAATCAGCCCCAGCATTTT.

The chain carries TRBV7-2 and TRBJ2-5, with D possibly TRBD1 on 5 matching bases. The germline CDR1 and CDR2 sequences are SGHTA and FQGNSA. The CDR3 loop spans 15 amino acids. The V and J ends lost 1 base and 2 bases respectively, with 11 bases between them. CDR3 region: CASSLVGVGQETQYF. CDR3 nucleotides: TGTGCCAGCAGCTTAGTAGGGGTGGGTCAAGAGACCCAGTACTTC.

The chain is built from TRBV2 and TRBJ1-2, with D perhaps TRBD1 (5 bases). The CDR3 sequence is 15 residues long. Germline-derived CDR1 and CDR2 are SNHLY and FYNNEI. V shed 7 bases and J shed 6 bases, with 21 bases lying between them. CDR3 sequence reads: CASTPEIAGNNGYTF. In DNA form, the CDR3 reads TGTGCCAGCACCCCCGAGATAGCAGGGAATAATGGCTACACCTTC.

CDR3 bases: TGTGCCAGCAGTTCCGGGACAGGCCTCTCTGGGGCCAACGTCCTGACTTTC. Protein product: CASSSGTGLSGANVLTF. This rearrangement joins TRBV28 to TRBJ2-6, with TRBD1 matching over 8 bases. The CDR3 has 17 amino acids. CDR1 is MDHEN and CDR2 is SYDVKM in the germline V gene. The ends lost 4 bases at V and 0 bases at J; junction bases unmatched: 5.

The chain couples TRBV2 to TRBJ2-3, with D hard to call. V lost 2 bases and J 3 bases, leaving 12 bases between the germline ends. CDR3 length: 15 amino acids. From germline, CDR1 is SNHLY and CDR2 FYNNEI. The chain's CDR3 is CASSEQGQITDTQYF. In DNA form, the CDR3 reads TGTGCCAGCAGTGAACAAGGCCAGATAACAGATACGCAGTATTTT.

The genes are TRBV28 and TRBJ1-4, with D possibly matching TRBD1 (6 bases). V was shortened by 7 bases and J by 5 bases, with 17 bases between the two germline ends. CDR3 size: 15 residues. The germline V gene encodes CDR1 MDHEN and CDR2 SYDVKM. This chain's CDR3 is CASIKTGKLNEKLFF. The CDR3 bases are TGTGCCAGCATAAAAACAGGGAAATTAAATGAAAAACTGTTTTTT.

The chain uses TRBV6-1 and TRBJ2-2; D not resolved. CDR1 MNHNS and CDR2 SASEGT come from the germline V gene. Trimming cost V 7 bases and J 8 bases, with 14 bases left between them. This CDR3 has 13 residues. The CDR3 region is CASTMDGLGELFF. The CDR3 nucleotides read TGTGCCAGCACTATGGACGGCCTAGGGGAGCTGTTTTTT.

This clone was picked up one time. V usage is TRBV5-6 and J usage is TRBJ2-1; D may be TRBD1 (6 bases). CDR3 length: 12 residues. Trimming removed 5 bases from V and 7 bases from J, with 10 bases in between. Per germline, CDR1 SGHDT and CDR2 YYEEEE. The CDR3 DNA is TGTGCCAGCAGACTACAGGGAAATGAGCAGTTCTTC. Protein: CASRLQGNEQFF.

V is TRBV10-3 and J is TRBJ1-6; D remains unclear. The CDR3 loop spans 12 amino acids. Germline-derived CDR1 and CDR2 are ENHRY and SYGVKD. Trimming pared 6 bases from V and 4 bases from J, leaving 4 bases between. CDR3: CAIREYNSPLHF. CDR3 bases: TGTGCCATCAGAGAATATAATTCACCCCTCCACTTT.

V and J are TRBV7-3 and TRBJ2-5, with a tentative D call TRBD1 (6 bases). Germline values: CDR1 SGHTA, CDR2 FQGTGA. The CDR3 runs 13 residues. The V and J ends lost 5 bases and 2 bases respectively, with 9 bases between them. This CDR3 is CASSLGQQETQYF. CDR3 nucleotide sequence: TGTGCCAGCAGCCTCGGACAGCAAGAGACCCAGTACTTC.

The genes are TRBV19 and TRBJ1-2; D unclear. The CDR3 length is 12 residues. V lost 2 bases to trimming and J lost 7 bases, with 8 bases between them. Germline values: CDR1 LNHDA, CDR2 SQIVND (reference sequence). CDR3 amino acids: CASSIKGAGYTF. CDR3 in DNA: TGTGCCAGTAGTATAAAGGGAGCTGGCTACACCTTC.

The CDR3 DNA sequence: TGCGCCAGCAGCCAAAGGTGGGGGACCGGGGAGCTGTTTTTT. Translating gives CASSQRWGTGELFF. The chain couples TRBV4-3 to TRBJ2-2; D is possibly TRBD1 or TRBD2 (5 bases each). V lost 2 bases and J lost 5, with 9 bases in between. The CDR3 is made up of 14 amino acids. Germline V gene data show CDR1 as LGHNA and CDR2 as YSLEER.

The chain has TRBV19 and TRBJ2-2; 11 bases map to TRBD2. The CDR3 loop spans 16 amino acids. The germline gives CDR1 LNHDA, CDR2 SQIVND (reference sequence). Trimming cost V 3 bases and J 0 bases; bases outside gene matches: 0. CDR3 DNA sequence: TGTGCCAGTAGTATGACTAGCGGGGCGAACACCGGGGAGCTGTTTTTT. Translated: CASSMTSGANTGELFF. Together with reference TRBV19 and TRBJ2-2, the CDR3 gives the full variable domain: DGGITQSPKYLFRKEGQNVTLSCEQNLNHDAMYWYRQDPGQGLRLIYYSQIVNDFQKGDIAEGYSVSREKKESFPLTVTSAQKNPTAFYLCASSMTSGANTGELFFGEGSRLTVL.

The J gene is TRBJ2-7, the V gene TRBV5-6; 7 nucleotides agree with TRBD2. This CDR3 contains 16 residues. V shed 4 bases, J shed 3 bases, and the junction held 13 bases outside the gene matches. CDR1 is SGHDT, CDR2 YYEEEE, per germline. CDR3 DNA: TGTGCCAGCAGCGGACCGGGACTACTGACAAACTACGAGCAGTACTTC. Its protein is CASSGPGLLTNYEQYF.

This chain links TRBV2 with TRBJ2-5; 10 positions match TRBD2. Germline V gives CDR1 SNHLY, CDR2 FYNNEI. CDR3 length: 15 amino acids. V trimming: 6 bases; J trimming: 4 bases; junction bases outside the gene matches: 8. The CDR3 region has the DNA TGTGCCAGCAGGGCTTTAGCGGGGGGAGGAGAGACCCAGTACTTC. It encodes CASRALAGGGETQYF. The variable domain in full, with the rest retrieved from reference TRBV2 and TRBJ2-5, is EPEVTQTPSHQVTQMGQEVILRCVPISNHLYFYWYRQILGQKVEFLVSFYNNEISEKSEIFDDQFSVERPDGSNFTLKIRSTKLEDSAMYFCASRALAGGGETQYFGPGTRLLVL.

The chain recombines TRBV18 with TRBJ1-5, with D perhaps TRBD1 (6 bases). V lost 4 bases and J lost 3, with 13 bases in between. CDR3 length: 15 residues. Per germline, CDR1 KGHSH and CDR2 LQKENI. The CDR3 reads CASSRGPGDNQPQHF. CDR3 coding DNA: TGTGCCAGCTCACGGGGACCAGGGGACAATCAGCCCCAGCATTTT. The full variable domain, its missing parts supplied by reference TRBV18 and TRBJ1-5, is NAGVMQNPRHLVRRRGQEARLRCSPMKGHSHVYWYRQLPEEGLKFMVYLQKENIIDESGMPKERFSAEFPKEGPSILRIQQVVRGDSAAYFCASSRGPGDNQPQHFGDGTRLSIL.

This chain uses TRBV6-2 or TRBV6-3 with TRBJ2-1; D perhaps matches TRBD1 (6 bases). The CDR3 is 15 residues long. The germline V and J ends were trimmed by 6 bases and 3 bases, with 15 bases remaining between them. CDR1 is MNHEY, CDR2 SVGEGT, per germline. The CDR3 DNA follows: TGTGCCAGCAGCCCCCCAGGGGAATTCTACAATGAGCAGTTCTTC. Protein: CASSPPGEFYNEQFF.

The rearrangement uses TRBV5-4 and TRBJ2-3; 7 nucleotides align to TRBD2. In germline, CDR1 is SGHNT, CDR2 YYREEE (reference sequence). The CDR3 length is 17 residues. V gave up 4 bases and J gave up 5 bases; unmatched junction bases: 16. This CDR3 is CASSAGTWGGSVDTQYF. The CDR3 coding sequence is TGTGCCAGCAGCGCAGGGACGTGGGGCGGGAGTGTAGATACGCAGTATTTT.

The genes are TRBV7-2 and TRBJ1-1; D gene ambiguous. This CDR3 has 15 amino acids. V was shortened by 2 bases and J by 4 bases, with 14 bases between the two germline ends. The germline CDR1 and CDR2 sequences are SGHTA and FQGNSA. CDR3 sequence: CASSLSLEWGTEAFF. The CDR3 DNA follows: TGTGCCAGCAGCTTAAGTCTGGAATGGGGCACTGAAGCTTTCTTT.

The rearrangement links TRBV4-3 to TRBJ1-2, with TRBD1 matching over 7 bases. Trimming took 4 bases from V and 0 from J; bases not matched to a gene: 11. Germline lookup yields CDR1 LGHNA and CDR2 YSLEER. This CDR3 contains 17 residues. CDR3 coding DNA: TGCGCCAGCAGCCCGACCTTGACCGGGACAGCTAACTATGGCTACACCTTC. Protein product: CASSPTLTGTANYGYTF.

This chain joins TRBV7-9 and TRBJ2-1, with D maybe TRBD2 (5 bases). The CDR3 runs to 17 residues. Germline loops: CDR1 SEHNR, CDR2 FQNEAQ (reference sequence). Trimming stripped 1 base from V and 0 bases from J, with 13 bases between. In nucleotides, the CDR3 is TGTGCCAGCAGCTTAGGCGGGCTACCCCCCTCCTACAATGAGCAGTTCTTC. Translation gives CASSLGGLPPSYNEQFF.

The rearrangement joins TRBV28 to TRBJ2-7; D is uncertain. The germline CDR1 and CDR2 sequences are MDHEN and SYDVKM. The V end lost 8 bases, the J end lost 4 bases, and 9 bases lay between the germline ends. CDR3 length: 11 amino acids. The CDR3 sequence is CASLAGYEQYF. CDR3 coding DNA: TGTGCCAGCTTGGCCGGGTACGAGCAGTACTTC.

This clone was picked up one time. The rearrangement links TRBV27 to TRBJ1-2; D might be TRBD1 (6 bases). The CDR3 consists of 14 residues. The V and J ends lost 6 bases and 7 bases respectively, with 18 bases between them. Germline V gene sequence: CDR1 MNHEY, CDR2 SMNVEV (reference sequence). CDR3: CASSHGGQFGGYTF. CDR3 coding DNA: TGTGCCAGCAGCCACGGGGGGCAGTTTGGTGGCTACACCTTC.

The chain couples TRBV7-2 to TRBJ1-2; D is perhaps TRBD1 (5 bases). The CDR3 length is 14 residues. CDR1 is SGHTA, CDR2 FQGNSA, per germline. Trimming removed 1 base at V and 6 bases at J, with 12 bases between. The CDR3 spells CASSLDLGGNGYTF. The CDR3 coding sequence is TGTGCCAGCAGCTTAGATCTTGGGGGAAATGGCTACACCTTC.

This chain links TRBV27 with TRBJ2-3; D tentatively reads TRBD1 or TRBD2 (7 bases each). Trimming cost V 4 bases and J 5 bases, with 19 bases left between them. This CDR3 region has 16 residues. In germline, CDR1 is MNHEY, CDR2 SMNVEV (reference sequence). The CDR3 spells CASSSPRGRARDTQYF. CDR3 nucleotides: TGTGCCAGCAGTTCCCCCAGGGGGAGGGCGAGAGATACGCAGTATTTT.

V and J are TRBV9 and TRBJ2-3; no firm D call. The CDR3 totals 14 residues. The V gene's germline CDR1 is SGDLS and CDR2 YYNGEE. V lost 6 bases and J 1 base, leaving 12 bases between the germline ends. The DNA for the CDR3 is TGTGCCAGCACCCTCGGGTACCGCACAGATACGCAGTATTTT. Amino acid sequence: CASTLGYRTDTQYF.

The chain links TRBV6-6 to TRBJ1-1; no reliable D call. Germline loops: CDR1 MNHNY, CDR2 SVGAGI (reference sequence). Trimming removed 11 bases from V and 0 bases from J, with 10 bases in between. This CDR3 is built from 12 residues. CDR3 in amino acids: CAVGRLNTEAFF. The CDR3 DNA follows: TGTGCCGTCGGACGGCTGAACACTGAAGCTTTCTTT.